The source of this TCR beta chain is a study of blood T cell repertoires in COVID-19. As for the study in general: Samples taken during acute and convalescent COVID-19 were collected in the United States, Italy and Spain. Sample material is recorded as cDNA or gDNA derived from T cells, B-cell-depleted T cells, or PBMCs.

V was clipped by 4 bases and J by 4 bases, with 16 bases between them. The germline CDR1 and CDR2 sequences are SEHNR and FQNEAQ (reference sequence). The length of the CDR3 is 15 residues. This clone was observed a handful of times. Authors' analysis steps: How many nucleated cells were present was estimated from reference gene primer amplification. Clones were read by immunoSEQ multiplex PCR, and TCRdb kept only the in-frame ones, dropping some. The DNA gave D and trimming, while V, J and clone size come from that table. The sample has about 220,000 clones, roughly 80% seen once. Sequenced material: peripheral blood. The chain employs TRBV7-9 and TRBJ1-1; a weak D match, TRBD1 (5 bases). This TCR was sampled from a woman in her 30s who had recovered from COVID-19. CDR3 bases: TGTGCCAGCAGCTGGGGTGGGGGGTATGGCACTGAAGCTTTCTTT. Protein product: CASSWGGGYGTEAFF. The full variable domain, with the rest looked up from reference TRBV7-9 and TRBJ1-1, is DTGVSQNPRHKITKRGQNVTFRCDPISEHNRLYWYRQTLGQGPEFLTYFQNEAQLEKSRLLSDRFSAERPKGSFSTLEIQRTEQGDSAMYLCASSWGGGYGTEAFFGQGTRLTVV.